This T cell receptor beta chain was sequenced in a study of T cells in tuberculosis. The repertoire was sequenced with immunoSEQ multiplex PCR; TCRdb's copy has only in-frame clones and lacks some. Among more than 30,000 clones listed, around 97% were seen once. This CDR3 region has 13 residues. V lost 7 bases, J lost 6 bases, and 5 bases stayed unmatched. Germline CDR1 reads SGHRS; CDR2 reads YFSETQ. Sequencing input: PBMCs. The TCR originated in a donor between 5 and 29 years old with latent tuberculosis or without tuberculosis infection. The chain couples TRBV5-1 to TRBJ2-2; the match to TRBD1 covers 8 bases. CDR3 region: CASGQGPPGELFF. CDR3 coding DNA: TGCGCCAGCGGACAGGGACCGCCCGGGGAGCTGTTTTTT.